Listed here are 9 T cell receptor beta chains from one sample, sequenced in a study of blood T cells in healthy people across ages. Combining a sample-barcoded 5' primer with a J-beta primer mix, a second PCR ran for roughly 7 to 12 cycles. TCRdb recomputed calls from the 5' RACE reads with MiXCR, one row per CDR3 protein. This table has fewer than 800,000 distinct CDR3 sequences, about 21% appearing once. The sequencing sample was made of blood. These receptors all stem from a man between 70 and 80 years old in good health.

In this sample, this clonotype turned up a few times. The chain has TRBV2 and TRBJ2-5, with TRBD2 matching 9 bases. The CDR3 totals 15 residues. Germline V gene data show CDR1 as SNHLY and CDR2 as FYNNEI. V gave up 3 bases and J gave up 5 bases; unmatched junction bases: 7. This CDR3 is CASSEEGGREETQYF. CDR3 in DNA: TGTGCCAGCAGTGAGGAGGGCGGGAGGGAGGAGACCCAGTACTTC.

This clonotype was counted only a few times. The rearrangement links TRBV20-1 to TRBJ2-1; D call uncertain. The CDR3 length is 15 residues. Looked up from germline, CDR1 is DFQATT and CDR2 is SNEGSKA (reference sequence). V shed 5 bases and J shed 0 bases, with 14 bases lying between them. The CDR3 DNA sequence: TGCAGTGCTCAAGACTCCCTGGGCTCCTACAATGAGCAGTTCTTC. This codes for CSAQDSLGSYNEQFF.

The sample holds many counts of this clonotype. The chain uses TRBV11-2 and TRBJ2-3; 7 bases agree with TRBD2. Germline lookup yields CDR1 SGHAT and CDR2 FQNNGV. The length of the CDR3 is 14 residues. With V trimmed by 5 bases and J by 4 bases, 6 bases remained unmatched. The chain's CDR3 is CASSRSGKADTQYF. CDR3 nucleotides: TGTGCCAGCAGCCGGAGCGGGAAAGCAGATACGCAGTATTTT.

This clonotype was observed a handful of times. V gene TRBV5-1 combines with J gene TRBJ2-1, with TRBD1 identical over 8 bases. The assigned J gene may be wrong: the sequence end matches TRBJ2-5 better. Germline V gene data show CDR1 as SGHRS and CDR2 as YFSETQ. The CDR3 has 14 amino acids. The CDR3 reads CASSGQGGSETQYF. Written as DNA, the CDR3 is TGCGCCAGCAGTGGACAGGGTGGTTCGGAGACCCAGTACTTC.

The rearrangement uses TRBV20-1 and TRBJ2-2; 13 bases align to TRBD2. CDR1 is DFQATT and CDR2 is SNEGSKA in the germline V gene (reference sequence). J was trimmed by 5 bases and V by 6 bases; bases with no gene match: 0. The CDR3 is 13 amino acids. CDR3 in amino acids: CSAGLAGTGELFF. CDR3 sequence (DNA): TGCAGTGCGGGACTAGCGGGAACCGGGGAGCTGTTTTTT.

This clonotype came up a few times. One junction end does not reproduce the germline sequence, and a read error may be involved. The chain carries TRBV7-9 and TRBJ2-5, with TRBD1 identical over 9 bases. The germline CDR1 and CDR2 sequences are SEHNR and FQNEAQ (reference sequence). CDR3 length: 17 amino acids. This chain's CDR3 is CASRLAGTGKGQETQYF. The CDR3 DNA is TGTGCCAGCCGCTTGGCCGGGACAGGGAAGGGCCAAGAGACCCAGTACTTC. The full variable domain, with the rest looked up from reference TRBV7-9 and TRBJ2-5, is DTGVSQNPRHKITKRGQNVTFRCDPISEHNRLYWYRQTLGQGPEFLTYFQNEAQLEKSRLLSDRFSAERPKGSFSTLEIQRTEQGDSAMYLCASRLAGTGKGQETQYFGPGTRLLVL.

This clonotype was counted between two and nine times. The CDR3 sequence is CASSQLGPQPQHF. Written as DNA, the CDR3 is TGTGCCAGCTCACAGCTGGGGCCTCAGCCCCAGCATTTT. This sequence joins TRBV18 and TRBJ1-5; tentatively, D is TRBD1 (5 bases). V was trimmed by 4 bases and J by 6 bases, leaving 10 bases between them. Germline lookup yields CDR1 KGHSH and CDR2 LQKENI. The length of the CDR3 is 13 residues.

This rearrangement joins TRBV13 to TRBJ2-1; D is unclear. Germline values: CDR1 PRHDT, CDR2 FYEKMQ (reference sequence). Trimming took 5 bases from V and 11 from J, leaving 7 bases between them. The CDR3 length is 10 residues. CDR3 amino acids: CASSPRQQFF. The CDR3 DNA reads TGTGCCAGCAGCCCTCGGCAGCAGTTCTTC.

V is TRBV7-9 and J is TRBJ1-4, with D possibly being TRBD1 (5 bases). Trimming pared 4 bases from V and 6 bases from J, leaving 9 bases between. This CDR3 spans 13 amino acids. The V gene's germline CDR1 is SEHNR and CDR2 FQNEAQ (reference sequence). CDR3 nucleotides: TGTGCCAGCAGCTCGGGGGGGGATGAAAAACTGTTTTTT. It yields the protein CASSSGGDEKLFF. Full variable domain (outside the CDR3, taken from reference TRBV7-9 and TRBJ1-4): DTGVSQNPRHKITKRGQNVTFRCDPISEHNRLYWYRQTLGQGPEFLTYFQNEAQLEKSRLLSDRFSAERPKGSFSTLEIQRTEQGDSAMYLCASSSGGDEKLFFGSGTQLSVL.